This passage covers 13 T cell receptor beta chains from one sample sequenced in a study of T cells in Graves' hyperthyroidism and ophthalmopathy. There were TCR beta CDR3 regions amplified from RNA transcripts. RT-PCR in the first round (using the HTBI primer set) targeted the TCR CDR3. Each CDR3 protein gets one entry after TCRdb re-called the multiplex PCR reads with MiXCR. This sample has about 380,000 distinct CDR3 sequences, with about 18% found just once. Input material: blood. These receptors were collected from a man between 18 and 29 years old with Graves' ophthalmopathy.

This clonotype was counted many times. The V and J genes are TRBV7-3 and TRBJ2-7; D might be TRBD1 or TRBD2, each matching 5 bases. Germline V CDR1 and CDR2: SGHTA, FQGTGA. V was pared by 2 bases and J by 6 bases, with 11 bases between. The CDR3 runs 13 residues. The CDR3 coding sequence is TGTGCCAGCAGCTTAGGCCAGGGACGCGAGCAGTACTTC. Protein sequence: CASSLGQGREQYF.

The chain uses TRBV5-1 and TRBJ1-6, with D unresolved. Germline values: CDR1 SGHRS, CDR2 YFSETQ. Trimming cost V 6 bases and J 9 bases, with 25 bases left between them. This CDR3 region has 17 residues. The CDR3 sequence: CASNRATRTDESSPLHF. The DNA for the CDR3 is TGCGCCAGCAACCGGGCAACAAGGACCGATGAAAGTTCACCCCTCCACTTT.

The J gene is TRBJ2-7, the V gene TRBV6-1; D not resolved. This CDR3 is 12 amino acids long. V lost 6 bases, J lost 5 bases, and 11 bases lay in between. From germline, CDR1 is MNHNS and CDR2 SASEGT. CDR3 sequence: CASSPRVNEQYF. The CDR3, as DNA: TGTGCCAGCAGCCCCCGAGTTAACGAGCAGTACTTC.

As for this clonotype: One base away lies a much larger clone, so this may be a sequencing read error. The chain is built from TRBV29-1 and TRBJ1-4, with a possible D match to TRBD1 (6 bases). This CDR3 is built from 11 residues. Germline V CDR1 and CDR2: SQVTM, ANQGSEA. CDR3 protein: CGVGQSGKLFF. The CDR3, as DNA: TGCGGCGTGGGACAAAGCGGAAAACTGTTTTTT.

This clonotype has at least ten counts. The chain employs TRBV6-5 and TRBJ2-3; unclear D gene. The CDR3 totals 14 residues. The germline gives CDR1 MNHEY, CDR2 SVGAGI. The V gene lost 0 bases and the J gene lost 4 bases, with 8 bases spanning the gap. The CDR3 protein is CASSYSPAPDTQYF. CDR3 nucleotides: TGTGCCAGCAGTTACTCGCCAGCCCCAGATACGCAGTATTTT.

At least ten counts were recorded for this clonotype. CDR3 in DNA: TGTGCCAGCAGCCCGTCGTATGAAGCTTTCTTT. Its translation: CASSPSYEAFF. J is TRBJ1-1 and V is TRBV12-3 or TRBV12-4, with D uncertain. There are 11 residues in the CDR3. Trimming removed 6 bases at V and 7 bases at J, with 9 bases between.

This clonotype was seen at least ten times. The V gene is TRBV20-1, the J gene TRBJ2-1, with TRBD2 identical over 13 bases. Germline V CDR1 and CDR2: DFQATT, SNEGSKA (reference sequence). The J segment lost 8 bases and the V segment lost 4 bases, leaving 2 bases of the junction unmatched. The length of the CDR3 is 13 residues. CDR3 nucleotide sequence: TGCAGTGCTACACTAGCGGGGGGGGATGAGCAGTTCTTC. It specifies CSATLAGGDEQFF.

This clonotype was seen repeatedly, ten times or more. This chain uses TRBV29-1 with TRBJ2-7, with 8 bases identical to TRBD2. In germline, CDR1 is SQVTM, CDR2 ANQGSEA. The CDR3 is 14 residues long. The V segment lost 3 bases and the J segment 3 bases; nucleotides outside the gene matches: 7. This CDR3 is CSVEPGRGDYEQYF. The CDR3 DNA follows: TGCAGCGTTGAGCCCGGGAGGGGGGACTACGAGCAGTACTTC.

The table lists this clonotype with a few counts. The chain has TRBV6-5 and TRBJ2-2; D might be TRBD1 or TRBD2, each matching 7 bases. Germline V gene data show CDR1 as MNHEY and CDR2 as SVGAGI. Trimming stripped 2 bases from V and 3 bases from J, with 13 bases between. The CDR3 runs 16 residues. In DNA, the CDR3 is TGTGCCAGCAGTTACATGGCAGGGGGGGACACCGGGGAGCTGTTTTTT. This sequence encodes CASSYMAGGDTGELFF.

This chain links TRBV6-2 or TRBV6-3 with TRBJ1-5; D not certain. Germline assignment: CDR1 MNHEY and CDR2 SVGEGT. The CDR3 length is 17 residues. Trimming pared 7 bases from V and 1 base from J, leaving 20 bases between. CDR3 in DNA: TGTGCCAGCAAAGGCGGGATCGCCCAAGGAAGCAATCAGCCCCAGCATTTT. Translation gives CASKGGIAQGSNQPQHF.

In DNA form, the CDR3 reads TGTGCCAGCAGCTCCTCCGGGGGGAAACAAGAGACCCAGTACTTC. Its translation: CASSSSGGKQETQYF. V usage is TRBV11-3 and J usage is TRBJ2-5, with 7 bases fitting TRBD2. J lost 2 bases, V lost 4 bases, and 7 bases had no gene match. The CDR3 spans 15 residues. Germline CDR1 reads SGHNT; CDR2 reads YENEEA. The full variable domain, completed using reference TRBV11-3 and TRBJ2-5, is EAGVVQSPRYKIIEKKQPVAFWCNPISGHNTLYWYLQNLGQGPELLIRYENEEAVDDSQLPKDRFSAERLKGVDSTLKIQPAELGDSAVYLCASSSSGGKQETQYFGPGTRLLVL.

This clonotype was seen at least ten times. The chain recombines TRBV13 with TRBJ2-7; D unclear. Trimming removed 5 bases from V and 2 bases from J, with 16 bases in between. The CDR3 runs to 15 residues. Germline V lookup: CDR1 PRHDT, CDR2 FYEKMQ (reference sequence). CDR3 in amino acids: CASSPSWAGAYEQYF. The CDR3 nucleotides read TGTGCCAGCAGCCCCTCGTGGGCAGGAGCCTACGAGCAGTACTTC.

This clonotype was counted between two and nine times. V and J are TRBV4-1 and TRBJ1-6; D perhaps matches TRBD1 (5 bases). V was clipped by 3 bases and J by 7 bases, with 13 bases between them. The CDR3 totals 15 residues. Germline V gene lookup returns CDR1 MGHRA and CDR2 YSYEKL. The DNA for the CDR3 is TGCGCCAGCAGCCACCCCGGGACGGAGAATTCACCCCTCCACTTT. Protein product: CASSHPGTENSPLHF.